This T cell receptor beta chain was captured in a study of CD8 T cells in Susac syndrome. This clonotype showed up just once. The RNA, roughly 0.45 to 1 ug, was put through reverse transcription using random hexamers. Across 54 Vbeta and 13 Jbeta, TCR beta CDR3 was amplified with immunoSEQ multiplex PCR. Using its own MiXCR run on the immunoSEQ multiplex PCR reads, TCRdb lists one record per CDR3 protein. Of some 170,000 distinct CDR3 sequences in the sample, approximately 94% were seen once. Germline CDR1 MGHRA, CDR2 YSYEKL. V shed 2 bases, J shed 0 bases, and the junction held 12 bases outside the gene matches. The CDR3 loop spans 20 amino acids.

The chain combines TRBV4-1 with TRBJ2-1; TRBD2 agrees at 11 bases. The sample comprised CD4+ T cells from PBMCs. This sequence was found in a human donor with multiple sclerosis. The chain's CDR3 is CASSQSPLAGGGSSYNEQFF. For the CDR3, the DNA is TGCGCCAGCAGCCAAAGTCCGCTAGCGGGAGGAGGGAGCTCCTACAATGAGCAGTTCTTC.